This T cell receptor beta chain was sequenced in a study of T cell repertoires in cytomegalovirus infection. This clonotype was seen many times. TCRdb analysed the reads with MiXCR anew, one entry per CDR3 protein. The sample gives approximately 500,000 distinct CDR3 sequences, about 15% of which show up once; more than 20% is in the top ten. This CDR3 has 16 residues. The V end was cut by 6 bases, the J end by 5 bases, with 19 bases between. The rearrangement uses TRBV12-3 or TRBV12-4 and TRBJ1-4, with unresolved D. This TCR came from a human donor in good health (CMV status not recorded). Some clones in this sample may be carry-over from other donors' samples. Sequencing input: CD8+ T cells from PBMCs. The CDR3 is CASSRGPASGNEKLFF. The CDR3 DNA is TGTGCCAGCAGCCGCGGGCCGGCCAGCGGGAATGAAAAACTGTTTTTT.